The source of this T cell receptor beta chain is a study of control samples from healthy donors and cancer patients. Data came from immunoSEQ multiplex PCR; TCRdb stores just in-frame clones and leaves some out. The listing contains some 180,000 clones. The CDR3 spans 15 residues. CDR1 and CDR2 (germline): MNHEY, SVGAGI. Trimming removed 2 bases from V and 4 bases from J; junction bases left unmatched: 4. This clonotype originated in a woman in her twenties or thirties in good health. The material sequenced was blood. J is TRBJ1-1 and V is TRBV6-5, with TRBD1 matching over 10 bases. Here the CDR3 DNA reads TGTGCCAGCAGTTACGTCGACAGGGGGCCCACTGAAGCTTTCTTT. Protein sequence: CASSYVDRGPTEAFF.